This TCR beta chain was identified in a study of breast tumors, draining lymph nodes, adjacent tissues. Whole-study findings and limits: Data only fit, rather than demonstrated, lymph node origin of most tumor T cells. Tumor TCR diversity was below lymph nodes but above nontumor tissue.

With respect to this clonotype: Its antigen is not identified.

One entry per CDR3 protein, called by TCRdb with MiXCR from the multiplex PCR reads. Among 24,000 or so distinct CDR3 sequences listed, under 30% were seen once. Germline CDR1 is LNHNV and CDR2 is YYDKDF (reference sequence). V dropped 8 bases and J dropped 9; count of bases not matched to a gene: 10. This CDR3 contains 14 residues. This sequence was found in a female donor with breast cancer. Some clones in this sample may be carry-over from other donors' samples. The sample taken for sequencing was breast tumor tissue. The chain carries TRBV15 and TRBJ1-1; 12 nucleotides agree with TRBD1. In nucleotides, the CDR3 is TGTGCCACCGGCCCGGGACAGGGGGCTTCTAAAGCTTTCTTT. Its protein is CATGPGQGASKAFF.